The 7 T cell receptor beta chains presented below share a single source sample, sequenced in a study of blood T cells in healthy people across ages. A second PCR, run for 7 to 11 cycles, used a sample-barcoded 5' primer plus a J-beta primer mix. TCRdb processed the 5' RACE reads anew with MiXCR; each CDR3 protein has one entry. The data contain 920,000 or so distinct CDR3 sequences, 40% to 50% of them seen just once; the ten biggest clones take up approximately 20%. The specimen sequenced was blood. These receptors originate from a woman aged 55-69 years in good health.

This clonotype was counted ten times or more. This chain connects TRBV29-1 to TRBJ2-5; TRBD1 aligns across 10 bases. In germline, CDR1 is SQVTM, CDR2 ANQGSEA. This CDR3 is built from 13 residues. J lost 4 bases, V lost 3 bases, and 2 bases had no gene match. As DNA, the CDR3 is TGCAGCGTTGAGACAGGGGGCTTAGAGACCCAGTACTTC. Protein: CSVETGGLETQYF.

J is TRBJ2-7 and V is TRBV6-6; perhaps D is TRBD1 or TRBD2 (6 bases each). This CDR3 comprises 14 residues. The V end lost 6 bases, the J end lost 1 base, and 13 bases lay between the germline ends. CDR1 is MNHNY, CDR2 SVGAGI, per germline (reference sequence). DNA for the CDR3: TGTGCCAGCAGACCTAGGGGGGAGTCCTACGAGCAGTACTTC. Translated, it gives CASRPRGESYEQYF.

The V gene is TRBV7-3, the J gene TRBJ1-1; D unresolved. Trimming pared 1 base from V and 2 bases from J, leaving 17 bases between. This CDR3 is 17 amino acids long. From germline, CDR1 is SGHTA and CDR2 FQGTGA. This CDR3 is CASSLIGEAGTNTEAFF. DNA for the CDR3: TGTGCCAGCAGCTTAATTGGCGAGGCGGGAACCAACACTGAAGCTTTCTTT.

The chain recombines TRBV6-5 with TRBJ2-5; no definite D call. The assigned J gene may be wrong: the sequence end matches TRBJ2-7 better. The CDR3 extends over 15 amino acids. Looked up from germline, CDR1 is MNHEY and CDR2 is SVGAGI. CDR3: CASSLTSGQIYEQYF. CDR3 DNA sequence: TGTGCCAGCAGCCTCACATCTGGGCAGATTTACGAGCAGTACTTC.

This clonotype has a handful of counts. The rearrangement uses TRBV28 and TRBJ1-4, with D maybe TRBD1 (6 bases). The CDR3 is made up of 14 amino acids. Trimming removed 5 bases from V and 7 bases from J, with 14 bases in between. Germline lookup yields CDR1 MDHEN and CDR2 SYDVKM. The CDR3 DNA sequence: TGTGCCAGCAGTCGAAGGGGGTTGAGTGAAAAACTGTTTTTT. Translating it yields CASSRRGLSEKLFF.

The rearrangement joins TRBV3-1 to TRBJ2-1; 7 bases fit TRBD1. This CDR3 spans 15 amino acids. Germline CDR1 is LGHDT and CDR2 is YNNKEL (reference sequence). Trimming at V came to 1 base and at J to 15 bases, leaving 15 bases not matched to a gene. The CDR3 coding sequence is TGTGCCAGCAGCCAAGGAATTTGGACAGGTTCATCTCCGTTCTTC. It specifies CASSQGIWTGSSPFF.

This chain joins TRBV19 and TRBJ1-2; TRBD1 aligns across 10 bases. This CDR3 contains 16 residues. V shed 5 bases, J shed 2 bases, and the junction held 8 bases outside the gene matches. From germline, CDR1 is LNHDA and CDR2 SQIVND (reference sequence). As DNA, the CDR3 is TGTGCCAGTAGTGCACGGGACAGGGGAACAAACTATGGCTACACCTTC. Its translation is CASSARDRGTNYGYTF. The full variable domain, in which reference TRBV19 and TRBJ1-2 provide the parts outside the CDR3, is DGGITQSPKYLFRKEGQNVTLSCEQNLNHDAMYWYRQDPGQGLRLIYYSQIVNDFQKGDIAEGYSVSREKKESFPLTVTSAQKNPTAFYLCASSARDRGTNYGYTFGSGTRLTVV.